This TCR beta chain derives from a study of blood T cell repertoires in COVID-19. Looking at the study overall: Spain, Italy and the United States supplied samples that represented acute and convalescent COVID-19. Sources were T cells, B-cell-depleted T cells, or PBMCs; the material itself was cDNA or gDNA.

Germline CDR1 and CDR2: SGHRS and YFSETQ. The CDR3 extends over 15 amino acids. Germline trimming cut 5 bases from V and 1 base from J; bases unmatched to any gene: 3. This clone was found a few times. Original data processing: Amplification with reference gene primers provided the estimates of nucleated cell counts. Sequencing used immunoSEQ multiplex PCR; TCRdb keeps in-frame clones, though not all of them. V, J and clone size are those of that table, while D and trimming were read from the DNA. The data show tens of thousands of clones, over 80% seen once. The sequenced sample was peripheral blood. The TCR originated in a man of 80 years or more with active or convalescent COVID-19. The genes are TRBV5-1 and TRBJ1-1; TRBD1 aligns across 12 bases. This CDR3 is CASRGTGGGNTEAFF. In nucleotides, the CDR3 is TGCGCCAGCAGAGGGACAGGGGGCGGGAACACTGAAGCTTTCTTT.